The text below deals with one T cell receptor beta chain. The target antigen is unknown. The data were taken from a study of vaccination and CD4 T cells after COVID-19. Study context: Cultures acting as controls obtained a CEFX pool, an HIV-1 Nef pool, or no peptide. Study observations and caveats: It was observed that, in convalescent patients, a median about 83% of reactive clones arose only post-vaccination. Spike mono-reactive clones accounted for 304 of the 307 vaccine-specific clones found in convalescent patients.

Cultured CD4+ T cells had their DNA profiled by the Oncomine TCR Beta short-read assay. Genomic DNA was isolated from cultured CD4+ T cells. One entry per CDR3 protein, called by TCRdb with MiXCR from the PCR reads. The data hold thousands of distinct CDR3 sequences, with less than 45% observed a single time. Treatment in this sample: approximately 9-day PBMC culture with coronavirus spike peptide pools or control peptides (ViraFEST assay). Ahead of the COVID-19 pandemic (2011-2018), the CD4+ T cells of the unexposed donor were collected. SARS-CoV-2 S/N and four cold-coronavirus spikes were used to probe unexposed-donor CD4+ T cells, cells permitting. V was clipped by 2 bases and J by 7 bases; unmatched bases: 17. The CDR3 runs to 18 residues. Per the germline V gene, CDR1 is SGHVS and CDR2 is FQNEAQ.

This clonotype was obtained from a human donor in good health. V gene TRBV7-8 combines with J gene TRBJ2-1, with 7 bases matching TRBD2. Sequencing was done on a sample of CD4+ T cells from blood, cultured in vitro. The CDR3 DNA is TGTGCCAGCAGCTTATCTAGGCCCCCTGCCCGAGCGGGGAATGAGCAGTTCTTC. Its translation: CASSLSRPPARAGNEQFF.